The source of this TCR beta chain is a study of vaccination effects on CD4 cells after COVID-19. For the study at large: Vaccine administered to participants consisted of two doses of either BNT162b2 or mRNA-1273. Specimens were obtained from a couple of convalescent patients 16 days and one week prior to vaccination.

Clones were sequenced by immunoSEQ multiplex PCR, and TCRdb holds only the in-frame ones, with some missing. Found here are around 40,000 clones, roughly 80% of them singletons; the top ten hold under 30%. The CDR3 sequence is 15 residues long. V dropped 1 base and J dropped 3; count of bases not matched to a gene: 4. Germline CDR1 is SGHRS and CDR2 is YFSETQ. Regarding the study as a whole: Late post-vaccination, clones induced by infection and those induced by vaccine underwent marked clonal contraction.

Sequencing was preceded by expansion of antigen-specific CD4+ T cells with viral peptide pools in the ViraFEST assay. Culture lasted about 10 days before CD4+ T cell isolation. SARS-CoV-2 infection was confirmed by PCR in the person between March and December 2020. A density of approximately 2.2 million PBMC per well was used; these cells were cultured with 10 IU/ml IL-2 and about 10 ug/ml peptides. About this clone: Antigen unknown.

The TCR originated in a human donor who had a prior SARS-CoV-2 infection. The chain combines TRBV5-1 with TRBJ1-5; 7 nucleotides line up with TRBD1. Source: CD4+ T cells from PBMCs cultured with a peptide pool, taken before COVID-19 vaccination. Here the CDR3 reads CASSLTGTDNQPQHF. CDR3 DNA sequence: TGCGCCAGCAGCTTGACCGGGACAGACAATCAGCCCCAGCATTTT.